This entry lists 22 T cell receptor beta chains sequenced from one sample in a study of spatial heterogeneity in lung cancer. TCRdb reanalysed the 5' RACE reads using MiXCR and keeps one entry per CDR3 protein. The profile shows about 10,000 distinct CDR3 sequences, over 6% of them singletons. Specified time point: sample taken at primary tumor resection. The specimen comprised normal lung tissue next to the tumor, sampled at surgery. The receptors were gathered from a male donor with early-stage non-small cell lung cancer.

V gene TRBV12-3 or TRBV12-4 combines with J gene TRBJ2-2, with 9 bases matching TRBD1. The CDR3 spans 15 residues. J lost 4 bases, V lost 3 bases, and 3 bases had no gene match. In nucleotides, the CDR3 is TGTGCCAGCAGTTTTGTGACAGGGGGCACCGGGGAGCTGTTTTTT. It translates to CASSFVTGGTGELFF.

This clonotype was counted ten times or more. The chain links TRBV28 to TRBJ2-1; possibly TRBD2 for D (5 bases). Germline V gene data show CDR1 as MDHEN and CDR2 as SYDVKM. V shed 5 bases and J shed 7 bases, with 12 bases lying between them. The CDR3 is 13 amino acids. CDR3: CASSEGFVNEQFF. The CDR3 DNA follows: TGTGCCAGCAGTGAGGGTTTCGTGAATGAGCAGTTCTTC.

This rearrangement joins TRBV10-3 to TRBJ2-1, with 9 bases that match TRBD1. Germline trimming cut 9 bases from V and 10 bases from J; bases unmatched to any gene: 16. The germline gives CDR1 ENHRY, CDR2 SYGVKD. CDR3 length: 15 residues. The CDR3 DNA reads TGTGCCATAAGGGGTCGGGACAGGGTCGCTTCCGAGCAGTTCTTC. Its protein product is CAIRGRDRVASEQFF.

This clonotype was counted at least ten times. V usage is TRBV7-9 and J usage is TRBJ2-2, with no clear D. Germline CDR1 is SEHNR and CDR2 is FQNEAQ (reference sequence). The germline V and J ends were trimmed by 4 bases and 1 base, with 10 bases remaining between them. The CDR3 covers 15 residues. Written as DNA, the CDR3 is TGTGCCAGCAGCTCCCCGATAGGGAACACCGGGGAGCTGTTTTTT. Encoded protein: CASSSPIGNTGELFF.

This clonotype appeared many times. The rearrangement uses TRBV5-1 and TRBJ1-4; D possibly corresponds to TRBD1 (5 bases). V dropped 0 bases and J dropped 6 bases, with 12 bases sitting between them. Germline assignment: CDR1 SGHRS and CDR2 YFSETQ. The CDR3 is made up of 15 amino acids. The DNA of the CDR3 is TGCGCCAGCAGCTTGGCCCCGGGACGAGATGAAAAACTGTTTTTT. This encodes CASSLAPGRDEKLFF.

This clonotype appeared many times. The J gene is TRBJ2-5, the V gene TRBV20-1; D ambiguous. Trimming shortened V by 3 bases and J by 0 bases, and 5 bases separated the two germline ends. This CDR3 is 12 amino acids long. Germline CDR1 DFQATT, CDR2 SNEGSKA (reference sequence). For the CDR3, the DNA is TGCAGTGCTAGGTCGTACCAAGAGACCCAGTACTTC. Amino acids: CSARSYQETQYF.

This clonotype was seen repeatedly, ten times or more. The gene calls are TRBV15 and TRBJ2-3; D uncertain. The CDR3 totals 16 residues. Germline V CDR1 and CDR2: LNHNV, YYDKDF (reference sequence). V gave up 1 base and J gave up 3 bases, with 14 bases separating them. CDR3 region: CATSRVGFSSTDTQYF. The CDR3 bases are TGTGCCACCAGCAGAGTAGGTTTCAGTAGTACAGATACGCAGTATTTT.

This clonotype was picked up a small number of times. This chain uses TRBV18 with TRBJ2-4; 7 bases are shared with TRBD2. Losses at the gene ends were 2 bases for V and 13 bases for J; bases not matched to a gene: 5. Germline V gene lookup returns CDR1 KGHSH and CDR2 LQKENI. The CDR3 sequence is 12 residues long. The CDR3 spells CASSPNLGLQYF. In DNA, the CDR3 is TGTGCCAGCTCACCAAATTTGGGACTACAGTACTTC.

This clonotype was recorded many times. This chain uses TRBV27 with TRBJ2-1, with D perhaps matching TRBD1 (6 bases). CDR1 and CDR2 (germline): MNHEY, SMNVEV (reference sequence). Trimming took off 6 bases at V and 3 bases at J, with 12 bases between the two ends. This CDR3 contains 14 residues. CDR3 sequence reads: CASSLLDSYNEQFF. CDR3 nucleotide sequence: TGTGCCAGCAGCCTCCTGGACAGCTACAATGAGCAGTTCTTC.

This clonotype was seen at least ten times. This CDR3 is CASSPRRGRFYEQYF. Here the CDR3 DNA reads TGTGCCAGTAGCCCCCGGAGGGGGCGGTTCTACGAGCAGTACTTC. The chain combines TRBV19 with TRBJ2-7; D perhaps matches TRBD1 (7 bases). V lost 6 bases and J lost 3, with 18 bases in between. The CDR3 length is 15 residues. The germline V gene has CDR1 LNHDA and CDR2 SQIVND (reference sequence).

CDR3: CASSEGAADTGELFF. CDR3 sequence (DNA): TGTGCCAGCAGTGAAGGGGCGGCGGACACCGGGGAGCTGTTTTTT. V usage is TRBV2 and J usage is TRBJ2-2; D ambiguous. The CDR3 spans 15 residues. From germline, CDR1 is SNHLY and CDR2 FYNNEI. V lost 1 base and J lost 3, with 9 bases in between.

This clonotype was found many times. This chain uses TRBV5-5 with TRBJ2-7; D may be TRBD1 (5 bases). This CDR3 contains 16 residues. The germline CDR1 and CDR2 sequences are SGHKS and YYEKEE (reference sequence). V was trimmed by 7 bases and J by 0 bases, leaving 20 bases between them. CDR3 nucleotides: TGTGCCAGCTCCCTTCAACCTCTAACAGGCTCCTACGAGCAGTACTTC. This sequence encodes CASSLQPLTGSYEQYF.

The rearrangement uses TRBV10-2 and TRBJ2-5, with D hard to call. The germline gives CDR1 WSHSY, CDR2 SAAADI. This CDR3 has 14 residues. V lost 2 bases, J lost 0 bases, and 7 bases lay in between. The DNA for the CDR3 is TGCGCCAGCAGTGAGACCTCGTACCAAGAGACCCAGTACTTC. It translates to CASSETSYQETQYF.

This clonotype was detected ten times or more. This rearrangement joins TRBV6-1 to TRBJ2-7; no clear D. This CDR3 has 14 residues. Germline V lookup: CDR1 MNHNS, CDR2 SASEGT. Trimming took off 0 bases at V and 3 bases at J, with 9 bases between the two ends. The CDR3 DNA is TGTGCCAGCAGTGAAGCGCTCTCAGACTACGAGCAGTACTTC. This encodes CASSEALSDYEQYF.

Many counts were recorded for this clonotype. The rearrangement joins TRBV29-1 to TRBJ1-1; D is uncertain. V was trimmed by 3 bases and J by 8 bases, leaving 13 bases between them. Germline CDR1 is SQVTM and CDR2 is ANQGSEA. The CDR3 totals 12 residues. The CDR3 DNA follows: TGCAGCGTTGAGCCCGTGGGGAGAGAAGCTTTCTTT. Translation gives CSVEPVGREAFF. Using reference TRBV29-1 and TRBJ1-1 for the parts outside the CDR3, the full variable domain is SAVISQKPSRDICQRGTSLTIQCQVDSQVTMMFWYRQQPGQSLTLIATANQGSEATYESGFVIDKFPISRPNLTFSTLTVSNMSPEDSSIYLCSVEPVGREAFFGQGTRLTVV.

This clonotype was seen ten or more times. CDR3 bases: TGCGCCAGCAGCCAAGAGACAGGTTCAACTCAAGAGACCCAGTACTTC. It is translated as CASSQETGSTQETQYF. The chain carries TRBV4-3 and TRBJ2-5; TRBD1 might be the D (6 bases). Trimming stripped 0 bases from V and 2 bases from J, with 13 bases between. This CDR3 contains 16 residues. Germline V CDR1 and CDR2: LGHNA, YSLEER.

This clonotype was seen at least ten times. V and J are TRBV3-1 and TRBJ2-5, with D maybe TRBD1 (6 bases). This CDR3 has 15 amino acids. Germline V gives CDR1 LGHDT, CDR2 YNNKEL (reference sequence). V was shortened by 0 bases and J by 4 bases, with 12 bases between the two germline ends. The CDR3 is CASSQDPTGRETQYF. In DNA, the CDR3 is TGTGCCAGCAGCCAAGATCCGACAGGACGAGAGACCCAGTACTTC.

This clonotype came up many times. The rearrangement links TRBV7-2 to TRBJ2-7, with 8 bases fitting TRBD2. Germline-derived CDR1 and CDR2 are SGHTA and FQGNSA. This CDR3 spans 14 amino acids. V trimming: 5 bases; J trimming: 6 bases; junction bases outside the gene matches: 9. The CDR3 spells CASSPSGGGGEQYF. The DNA of the CDR3 is TGTGCCAGCAGCCCCTCCGGGGGGGGTGGCGAGCAGTACTTC.

There are many counts of this clonotype. The chain has TRBV7-2 and TRBJ2-1; D tentatively fits TRBD1 or TRBD2 (5 bases each). The CDR3 is 11 residues long. V lost 5 bases and J 10 bases, leaving 9 bases between the germline ends. The germline gives CDR1 SGHTA, CDR2 FQGNSA. This CDR3 is CASSLWGEQFF. CDR3 DNA sequence: TGTGCCAGCAGCCTGTGGGGGGAGCAGTTCTTC.

The sample holds many counts of this clonotype. The chain combines TRBV11-1 with TRBJ1-2, with D possibly matching TRBD1 (5 bases). V gave up 5 bases and J gave up 9 bases, with 13 bases separating them. Germline V gene sequence: CDR1 SGHAT, CDR2 FQDESV (reference sequence). This CDR3 comprises 12 residues. CDR3 DNA: TGTGCCAGCAGCACGGTCGGGGGTAGCTACACCTTC. Protein product: CASSTVGGSYTF.

This clonotype was observed a handful of times. V is TRBV2 and J is TRBJ2-3; TRBD1 is a possible D gene (6 bases). CDR3 length equals 14 residues. Per germline, CDR1 SNHLY and CDR2 FYNNEI. Trimming pared 7 bases from V and 2 bases from J, leaving 13 bases between. CDR3 DNA sequence: TGTGCCAGCATCGGGGACATTCTCACAGATACGCAGTATTTT. Its translation: CASIGDILTDTQYF.

Ten or more counts support this clonotype. The DNA for the CDR3 is TGTGCCAGCACCCCATCCTCGGGGGCGAACACCGGGGAGCTGTTTTTT. It yields the protein CASTPSSGANTGELFF. The V gene is TRBV7-2, the J gene TRBJ2-2; tentative D call: TRBD2 (6 bases). The germline gives CDR1 SGHTA, CDR2 FQGNSA. V lost 7 bases and J 0 bases, leaving 15 bases between the germline ends. The CDR3 totals 16 residues.